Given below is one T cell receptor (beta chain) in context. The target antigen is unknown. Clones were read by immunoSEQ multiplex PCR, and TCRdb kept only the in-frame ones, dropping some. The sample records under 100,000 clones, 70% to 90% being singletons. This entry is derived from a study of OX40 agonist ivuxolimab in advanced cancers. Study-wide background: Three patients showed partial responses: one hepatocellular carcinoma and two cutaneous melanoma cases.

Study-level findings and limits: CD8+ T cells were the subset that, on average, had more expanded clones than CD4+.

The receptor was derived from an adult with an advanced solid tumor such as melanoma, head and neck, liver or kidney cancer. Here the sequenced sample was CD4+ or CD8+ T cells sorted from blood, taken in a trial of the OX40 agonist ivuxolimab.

This CDR3 is CASIPDKQHEAFF. For the CDR3, the DNA is TGTGCCAGTATCCCGGACAAACAGCATGAAGCTTTCTTT. The genes are TRBV19 and TRBJ1-1, with a possible D match to TRBD1 (5 bases). CDR1 LNHDA and CDR2 SQIVND come from the germline V gene (reference sequence). The CDR3 is made up of 13 amino acids. V was shortened by 7 bases and J by 7 bases, with 16 bases between the two germline ends.